This section outlines one T cell receptor (beta chain) sequence together with its context. Its cognate antigen is unknown. These data belong to a study of shared clonotypes between healthy human individuals. Whole-study context: Researchers drew samples from a couple of women and a few men aged 18 to 49. The study, taken as a whole, reports: The authors expected sequencing depth to affect clonotype sharing among donors.

Original processing methods: ImmunoSEQ output lacked quality scores and full-length reads, limiting matched filtering. Produced via immunoSEQ multiplex PCR; TCRdb's table is partial and in-frame only. V and J calls plus clone size are reproduced from that table; the DNA served to infer D and trimming. Of approximately 500,000 clones in the sample, roughly 85% were seen once. Unmatched junction bases numbered 17, after V lost 7 bases and J lost 0 bases. The CDR3 covers 18 residues. Germline CDR1 and CDR2: MDHEN and SYDVKM. This chain joins TRBV28 and TRBJ1-1; 7 bases are shared with TRBD1. This clonotype was obtained from a woman in her 40s in good health. Some clones in this sample may be carry-over from other donors' samples. Sequencing was done on a sample of PBMCs. Here the CDR3 DNA reads TGTGCCAGCAAGCGGGCTACTAGACAGGGCTCTATGAACACTGAAGCTTTCTTT. Its protein product is CASKRATRQGSMNTEAFF.